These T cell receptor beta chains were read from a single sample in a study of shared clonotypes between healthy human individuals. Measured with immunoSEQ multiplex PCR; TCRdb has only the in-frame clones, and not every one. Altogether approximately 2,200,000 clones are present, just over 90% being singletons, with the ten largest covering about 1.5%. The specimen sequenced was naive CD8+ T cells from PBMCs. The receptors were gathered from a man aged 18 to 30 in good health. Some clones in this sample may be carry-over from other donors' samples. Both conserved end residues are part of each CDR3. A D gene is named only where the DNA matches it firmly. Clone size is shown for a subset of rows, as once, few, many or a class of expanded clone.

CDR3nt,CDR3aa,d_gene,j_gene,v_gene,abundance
TGCGCCAGCAGGGCAGGGAACACTGAAGCTTTCTTT,CASRAGNTEAFF,NA,TRBJ1-1,TRBV10-2,NA
TGTGCCACCAGCACCACACGAGGGACTTTGATATCAGATACGCAGTATTTT,CATSTTRGTLISDTQYF,NA,TRBJ2-3,TRBV15,NA
TGTGCCATCAGTGGGACTAGCGGGGCCTTTACTACCGTGAATGAGCAGTTCTTC,CAISGTSGAFTTVNEQFF,TRBD2,TRBJ2-1,TRBV10-3,NA
TGCAGCGGGGACAGGGGCAATGAGCAGTTCTTC,CSGDRGNEQFF,TRBD1,TRBJ2-1,TRBV29-1,NA
TGTGCCAGCAGCTTAAGAACGAGAAACTACGAGCAGTACTTC,CASSLRTRNYEQYF,NA,TRBJ2-7,TRBV13,NA
TGTGCCAGCAGTGATATCTCGCTAGCGGGGGGGTCAGATACGCAGTATTTT,CASSDISLAGGSDTQYF,TRBD2,TRBJ2-3,TRBV2,NA
TGTGCCAGCTCAACGGGCAATCAGCCCCAGCATTTT,CASSTGNQPQHF,NA,TRBJ1-5,TRBV18,once
TGTGCCAGCAGCTTAGAAGGGCCCGGGGAGCTGTTTTTT,CASSLEGPGELFF,NA,TRBJ2-2,TRBV11-2,NA
TGTGCCAGCAGTGACAGCCCCCTAGCGCGGCTCGAGCAGTTCTTC,CASSDSPLARLEQFF,NA,TRBJ2-1,TRBV6-1,NA
TGTGCCAGCAGCTTACTAGCGGGAGACGAGCAGTACTTC,CASSLLAGDEQYF,TRBD2,TRBJ2-7,TRBV14,NA
TGCAGCGCTAAAGAGACTAGCGGTTACACAGATACGCAGTATTTT,CSAKETSGYTDTQYF,TRBD2,TRBJ2-3,TRBV29-1,NA
TGCGCCAGCAGCTTGGGGGAACTAGCGGGGTCTAACAATGAGCAGTTCTTC,CASSLGELAGSNNEQFF,TRBD2,TRBJ2-1,TRBV5-1,NA
TGCGCCAGCAGCCAAGGCGGGGGGTACAATGAGCAGTTCTTC,CASSQGGGYNEQFF,TRBD2,TRBJ2-1,TRBV4-3,once
TGTGCCAGCAGTGAAGCGTTGACAGGGAATGGCTACACCTTC,CASSEALTGNGYTF,TRBD1,TRBJ1-2,TRBV2,NA
TGTGCCAGCAGCTCAGTGGACAGTCCCTACGAGCAGTACTTC,CASSSVDSPYEQYF,NA,TRBJ2-7,TRBV7-9,once
TGTGCCAGCAGCTTAGGTGCGAGACCACTCCAAGAGACCCAGTACTTC,CASSLGARPLQETQYF,NA,TRBJ2-5,TRBV7-2,once
TGTGCCAGCAGCTCGACTAGCGGTTTTGGTAATGAGCAGTTCTTC,CASSSTSGFGNEQFF,TRBD2,TRBJ2-1,TRBV7-3,NA
TGTGCCAGCAGGCGTCTAGCGGGTAGCTCCTACGAGCAGTACTTC,CASRRLAGSSYEQYF,TRBD2,TRBJ2-7,TRBV2,NA
TGTGCCAGCAGTTTAGGGCCCGGGACAGGGGGCTACGAGCAGTACTTC,CASSLGPGTGGYEQYF,TRBD1,TRBJ2-7,TRBV28,NA
TGTGCCAGCAGCTTAGAGGAGGGGTTTTCTAGGACCCAGTACTTC,CASSLEEGFSRTQYF,NA,TRBJ2-5,TRBV7-9,NA
TGTGCCAGCAGCTTCACAGCGGGAGTTAAAGAGACCCAGTACTTC,CASSFTAGVKETQYF,TRBD2,TRBJ2-5,TRBV7-6,NA
TGCAGCGTTGTGGGACAGGCTAACTATGGCTACACCTTC,CSVVGQANYGYTF,TRBD1,TRBJ1-2,TRBV29-1,NA
TGTGCCAGCAGTTACCGACAGGGGGCGGGAGGCTACACCTTC,CASSYRQGAGGYTF,TRBD1,TRBJ1-2,TRBV28,NA
TGTGCCAGCAGCTTAGAAAGGGGGCATGGTGAAGCTTTCTTT,CASSLERGHGEAFF,TRBD1,TRBJ1-1,TRBV11-2,NA
TGTGCCAGCAGCCTGGACAGTCACCAAGCTTTCTTT,CASSLDSHQAFF,NA,TRBJ1-1,TRBV5-4,once
TGCGCCAGCAGTCAACCTCCGGGACAGGCTAGCAATCAGCCCCAGCATTTT,CASSQPPGQASNQPQHF,TRBD1,TRBJ1-5,TRBV23-1,once
TGTGCCAGCAGCTTACATGGTGGCAATCAGCCCCAGCATTTT,CASSLHGGNQPQHF,NA,TRBJ1-5,TRBV7-8,NA
TGTGCCAGCAGCTTAGCGGAAAGGTCCGGAGGGGCCTACGAGCAGTACTTC,CASSLAERSGGAYEQYF,NA,TRBJ2-7,TRBV7-9,NA
TGTGCCAGCGCAGGGGCGGGAGGTCTGACTTCGAGCTCCTACAATGAGCAGTTCTTC,CASAGAGGLTSSSYNEQFF,TRBD2,TRBJ2-1,TRBV9,NA
TGTGCCAGCAGACAACGGACAGGGAGCTCCTATAATTCACCCCTCCACTTT,CASRQRTGSSYNSPLHF,TRBD1,TRBJ1-6,TRBV7-9,NA